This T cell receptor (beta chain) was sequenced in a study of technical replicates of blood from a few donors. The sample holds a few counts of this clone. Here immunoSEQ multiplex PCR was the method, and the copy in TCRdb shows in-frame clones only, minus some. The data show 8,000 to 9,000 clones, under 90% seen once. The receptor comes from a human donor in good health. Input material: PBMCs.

The CDR3: CASQAEVNTEAFF. CDR3 nucleotide sequence: TGTGCCAGCCAGGCAGAAGTGAACACTGAAGCTTTCTTT. The genes are TRBV9 and TRBJ1-1, with unresolved D. This CDR3 region has 13 residues. Germline V gene data show CDR1 as SGDLS and CDR2 as YYNGEE. Trimming pared 7 bases from V and 0 bases from J, leaving 10 bases between.